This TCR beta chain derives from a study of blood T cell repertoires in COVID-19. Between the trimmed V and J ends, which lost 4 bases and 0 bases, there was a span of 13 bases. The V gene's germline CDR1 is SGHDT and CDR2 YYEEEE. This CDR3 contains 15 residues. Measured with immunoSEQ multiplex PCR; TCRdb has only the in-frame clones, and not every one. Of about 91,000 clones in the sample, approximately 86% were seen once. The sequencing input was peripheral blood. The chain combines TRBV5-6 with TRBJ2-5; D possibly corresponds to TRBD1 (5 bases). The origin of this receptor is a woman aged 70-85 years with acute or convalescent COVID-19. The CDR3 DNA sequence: TGTGCCAGCAGCATAGGACACTGGTACCAAGAGACCCAGTACTTC. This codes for CASSIGHWYQETQYF.